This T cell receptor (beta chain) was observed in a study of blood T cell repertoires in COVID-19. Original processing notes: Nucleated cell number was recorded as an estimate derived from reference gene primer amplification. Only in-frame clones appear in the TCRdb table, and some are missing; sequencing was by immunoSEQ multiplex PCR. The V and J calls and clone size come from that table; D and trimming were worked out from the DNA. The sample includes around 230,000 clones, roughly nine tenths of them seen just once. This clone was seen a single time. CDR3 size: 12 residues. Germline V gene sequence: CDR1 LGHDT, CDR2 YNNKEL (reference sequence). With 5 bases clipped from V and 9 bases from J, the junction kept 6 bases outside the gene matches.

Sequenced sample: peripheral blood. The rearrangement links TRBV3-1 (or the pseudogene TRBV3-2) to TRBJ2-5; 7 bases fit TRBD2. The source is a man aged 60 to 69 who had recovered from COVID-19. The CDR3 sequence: CASSGGVAPQYF. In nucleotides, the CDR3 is TGTGCCAGCAGCGGGGGGGTCGCTCCCCAGTACTTC.